The 25 T cell receptor beta chains listed next were all sequenced from one sample in a study of blood T cell repertoires in COVID-19. The table came from immunoSEQ multiplex PCR; TCRdb's copy has only in-frame clones and leaves some out. The data show about 170,000 clones, 80% to 90% seen once. The sequencing sample was made of PBMCs or T cells enriched from blood (not recorded which). These TCRs come from a woman aged 50 to 60 in a cohort exposed to, infected with or recovered from COVID-19 (not recorded which).

The chain uses TRBV27 and TRBJ2-2; 9 nucleotides agree with TRBD1. The length of the CDR3 is 15 residues. The V and J ends lost 4 bases and 4 bases, in that order; junction bases with no gene match: 4. Germline V gives CDR1 MNHEY, CDR2 SMNVEV (reference sequence). The CDR3 coding sequence is TGTGCCAGCAGTTATGGGACAGGGACCACCGGGGAGCTGTTTTTT. This encodes CASSYGTGTTGELFF.

V is TRBV14 and J is TRBJ2-7; D remains ambiguous. V lost 4 bases to trimming and J lost 4 bases, with 8 bases between them. The CDR3 runs to 12 residues. CDR1 SGHDN and CDR2 FVKESK come from the germline V gene. The CDR3 nucleotides are TGTGCCAGCAGCCCCCGGGTGTACGAGCAGTACTTC. Amino acid sequence: CASSPRVYEQYF.

This clone was seen only a few times. The gene calls are TRBV28 and TRBJ1-5; D might be TRBD1 (5 bases). The CDR3 covers 14 residues. V lost 7 bases and J lost 6, with 16 bases in between. CDR1 is MDHEN and CDR2 is SYDVKM in the germline V gene. CDR3 sequence reads: CASTPNLQAQPQHF. CDR3 nucleotide sequence: TGTGCCAGCACCCCAAACCTACAGGCTCAGCCCCAGCATTTT.

The chain is built from TRBV6-5 and TRBJ2-7; D remains unclear. The germline V and J ends were trimmed by 2 bases and 6 bases, with 8 bases remaining between them. Per the germline V gene, CDR1 is MNHEY and CDR2 is SVGAGI. There are 12 residues in the CDR3. The CDR3 bases are TGTGCCAGCAGTTACAGGCTAGTCGAGCAGTACTTC. Its translation is CASSYRLVEQYF.

The gene calls are TRBV5-1 and TRBJ2-1; D perhaps matches TRBD2 (6 bases). The germline V gene has CDR1 SGHRS and CDR2 YFSETQ. This CDR3 comprises 17 residues. V was cut by 4 bases and J by 4 bases, with 21 bases left in between. The CDR3 here is CASSTDSLAGRYNEQFF. CDR3 bases: TGCGCCAGCAGCACCGATTCTTTGGCGGGAAGATACAATGAGCAGTTCTTC.

This chain connects TRBV12-3 or TRBV12-4 to TRBJ1-5; D is perhaps TRBD1 (5 bases). V dropped 6 bases and J dropped 3 bases, with 9 bases sitting between them. The CDR3 is 13 residues long. CDR3 nucleotides: TGTGCCAGCAGCCGACAGTTCAATCAGCCCCAGCATTTT. Translation gives CASSRQFNQPQHF.

V gene TRBV19 combines with J gene TRBJ2-7; 8 nucleotides agree with TRBD1. The CDR3 spans 16 residues. V shed 3 bases, J shed 5 bases, and the junction held 12 bases outside the gene matches. The germline V gene encodes CDR1 LNHDA and CDR2 SQIVND (reference sequence). CDR3 loop: CASSINQPGQGDEQYF. In DNA form, the CDR3 reads TGTGCCAGTAGTATCAATCAACCCGGACAGGGAGACGAGCAGTACTTC.

The CDR3 loop reads CASSIPGPTGNQPQHF. DNA of the CDR3: TGTGCCAGTAGTATCCCGGGCCCGACAGGCAATCAGCCCCAGCATTTT. This chain joins TRBV19 and TRBJ1-5; D is possibly TRBD1 (5 bases). CDR1 is LNHDA, CDR2 SQIVND, per germline (reference sequence). Trimming shortened V by 3 bases and J by 2 bases, and 14 bases separated the two germline ends. This CDR3 has 16 residues.

The chain has TRBV10-1 and TRBJ2-7; no firm D call. There are 15 residues in the CDR3. The germline gives CDR1 WNHNN, CDR2 SYGVQD (reference sequence). With 2 bases removed from V and 2 bases from J, the gap between germline ends came to 13 bases. CDR3 region: CASSEGPLSPYEQYF. The DNA of the CDR3 is TGCGCCAGCAGTGAGGGGCCTCTGTCCCCCTACGAGCAGTACTTC.

This clone was counted a single time. The V and J genes are TRBV19 and TRBJ2-3, with 9 bases identical to TRBD2. Trimming at V came to 4 bases and at J to 4 bases, leaving 6 bases not matched to a gene. The germline gives CDR1 LNHDA, CDR2 SQIVND (reference sequence). The CDR3 totals 15 residues. CDR3 nucleotide sequence: TGTGCCAGTAGTAGAGCGGGGGGCCAGGCAGATACGCAGTATTTT. It yields the protein CASSRAGGQADTQYF. Together with reference TRBV19 and TRBJ2-3, the CDR3 gives the full variable domain: DGGITQSPKYLFRKEGQNVTLSCEQNLNHDAMYWYRQDPGQGLRLIYYSQIVNDFQKGDIAEGYSVSREKKESFPLTVTSAQKNPTAFYLCASSRAGGQADTQYFGPGTRLTVL.

The rearrangement uses TRBV28 and TRBJ1-1, with 8 positions matching TRBD1. This CDR3 has 13 residues. Per germline, CDR1 MDHEN and CDR2 SYDVKM. V shed 6 bases and J 10 bases; nucleotides not matched to a gene: 10. In DNA form, the CDR3 reads TGTGCCAGCAGACCCCCCGGGACAGGCCCAGCTTTCTTT. Amino acids: CASRPPGTGPAFF.

Regarding this clone: This sample includes further DNA sequences coding for the same CDR3. This CDR3 reads CASSLQGRNTEAFF. The CDR3 DNA reads TGTGCCAGCAGCCTACAGGGGCGGAACACTGAAGCTTTCTTT. This chain joins TRBV5-8 and TRBJ1-1, with 7 positions matching TRBD1. The CDR3 loop spans 14 amino acids. Trimming cost V 4 bases and J 1 base; bases outside gene matches: 4. Germline CDR1 and CDR2: SGHTS and YDEGEE.

The V and J genes are TRBV15 and TRBJ2-7, with 7 nucleotides matching TRBD1. Trimming removed 1 base from V and 5 bases from J; junction bases left unmatched: 8. Germline CDR1 reads LNHNV; CDR2 reads YYDKDF (reference sequence). The CDR3 loop spans 15 amino acids. The CDR3 region has the DNA TGTGCCACCAGCAGAGGACGGGACAGTGGGCACGAGCAGTACTTC. Protein product: CATSRGRDSGHEQYF.

In this sample, this clone turned up a few times. The chain has TRBV24-1 and TRBJ1-2; D possibly corresponds to TRBD1 (5 bases). The CDR3 runs 13 residues. V shed 7 bases and J shed 8 bases, with 16 bases lying between them. Germline CDR1 KGHDR, CDR2 SFDVKD. The CDR3 reads CATSPGRGQGYTF. The CDR3 region has the DNA TGTGCCACCAGCCCCGGGAGGGGTCAGGGCTACACCTTC.

V usage is TRBV24-1 and J usage is TRBJ2-2; weak D call: TRBD2 (5 bases). Trimming took off 4 bases at V and 7 bases at J, with 12 bases between the two ends. The CDR3 totals 14 residues. Germline CDR1 KGHDR, CDR2 SFDVKD. CDR3 amino acids: CATSESGYNGELFF. Here the CDR3 DNA reads TGTGCCACCAGTGAGTCGGGGTACAACGGGGAGCTGTTTTTT.

The V gene is TRBV7-2, the J gene TRBJ2-7; 7 nucleotides match TRBD2. CDR1 SGHTA and CDR2 FQGNSA come from the germline V gene. This CDR3 is built from 14 residues. The J segment lost 2 bases and the V segment lost 5 bases, leaving 6 bases of the junction unmatched. The CDR3 protein is CASSPRGGAYEQYF. The DNA of the CDR3 is TGTGCCAGCAGCCCCCGGGGAGGGGCCTACGAGCAGTACTTC.

The genes are TRBV28 and TRBJ1-6, with D perhaps TRBD1 (6 bases). In germline, CDR1 is MDHEN, CDR2 SYDVKM. V was pared by 7 bases and J by 2 bases, with 12 bases between. This CDR3 spans 15 amino acids. CDR3 in amino acids: CASIPTGTYNSPLHF. In DNA, the CDR3 is TGTGCCAGCATCCCGACAGGAACCTATAATTCACCCCTCCACTTT.

The J gene is TRBJ1-5, the V gene TRBV9, with 9 bases fitting TRBD1. The germline V gene encodes CDR1 SGDLS and CDR2 YYNGEE. This CDR3 region has 15 residues. Germline trimming cut 4 bases from V and 1 base from J; bases unmatched to any gene: 3. The CDR3 DNA reads TGTGCCAGCAGCCGACAGGGGGGGAGCAATCAGCCCCAGCATTTT. Residues: CASSRQGGSNQPQHF.

This sequence joins TRBV5-1 and TRBJ2-5; TRBD1 matches at 8 bases. After removal of 0 bases from V and 2 bases from J, the junction contained 6 bases not matched to a gene. CDR3 length equals 16 residues. The germline gives CDR1 SGHRS, CDR2 YFSETQ. The CDR3 region has the DNA TGCGCCAGCAGCTTGGACGCCCAGGGGGCGCAAGAGACCCAGTACTTC. It specifies CASSLDAQGAQETQYF.

In its sample, this clone was seen once. The V gene is TRBV5-1, the J gene TRBJ2-2; the D gene is possibly TRBD1 (6 bases). Per germline, CDR1 SGHRS and CDR2 YFSETQ. Trimming left V 0 bases short and J 1 base short, with 10 bases between. This CDR3 contains 16 residues. The CDR3 spells CASSLAVTGNTGELFF. The DNA of the CDR3 is TGCGCCAGCAGCTTGGCCGTGACAGGGAACACCGGGGAGCTGTTTTTT. The whole variable domain, filled in from reference TRBV5-1 and TRBJ2-2, reads KAGVTQTPRYLIKTRGQQVTLSCSPISGHRSVSWYQQTPGQGLQFLFEYFSETQRNKGNFPGRFSGRQFSNSRSEMNVSTLELGDSALYLCASSLAVTGNTGELFFGEGSRLTVL.

The gene calls are TRBV5-1 and TRBJ2-1; tentatively, D is TRBD1 (6 bases). The CDR3 consists of 14 residues. The V and J ends lost 1 base and 7 bases respectively, with 12 bases between them. Germline values: CDR1 SGHRS, CDR2 YFSETQ. The CDR3, as DNA: TGCGCCAGCAGCTTGAGACCCAGGGGAAATGAGCAGTTCTTC. It translates to CASSLRPRGNEQFF. Using reference TRBV5-1 and TRBJ2-1 for the parts outside the CDR3, the full variable domain is KAGVTQTPRYLIKTRGQQVTLSCSPISGHRSVSWYQQTPGQGLQFLFEYFSETQRNKGNFPGRFSGRQFSNSRSEMNVSTLELGDSALYLCASSLRPRGNEQFFGPGTRLTVL.

V and J are TRBV19 and TRBJ2-7; D is possibly TRBD1 (5 bases). V was cut by 6 bases and J by 2 bases, with 14 bases left in between. Germline CDR1 and CDR2: LNHDA and SQIVND (reference sequence). The CDR3 is made up of 14 amino acids. The CDR3 loop is CASRQTDAAYEQYF. In DNA, the CDR3 is TGTGCCAGTAGGCAGACAGACGCAGCCTACGAGCAGTACTTC.

This sequence joins TRBV30 and TRBJ1-1; D gene unclear. V was shortened by 0 bases and J by 2 bases, with 7 bases between the two germline ends. This CDR3 comprises 13 residues. The germline V gene has CDR1 GTSNPN and CDR2 SVGIG (reference sequence). The CDR3 DNA sequence: TGTGCCTGGAGTGTAAACTATAACACTGAAGCTTTCTTT. The encoded protein is CAWSVNYNTEAFF.

V usage is TRBV6-6 and J usage is TRBJ2-3; TRBD2 matches at 10 bases. V lost 7 bases to trimming and J lost 7 bases; unmatched junction nucleotides: 14. The CDR3 loop spans 16 amino acids. CDR1 is MNHNY, CDR2 SVGAGI, per germline (reference sequence). The CDR3 coding sequence is TGTGCCAGCACCCTAGGGGAGCGGGGGGGTTTAAATACGCAGTATTTT. Translated: CASTLGERGGLNTQYF.

The rearrangement joins TRBV6-5 to TRBJ1-2; 8 bases agree with TRBD1. Germline values: CDR1 MNHEY, CDR2 SVGAGI. With V trimmed by 0 bases and J by 7 bases, 7 bases remained unmatched. This CDR3 region has 15 residues. The CDR3 DNA follows: TGTGCCAGCAGTTACTCGTCAGGGGGCATCCGTGGCTACACCTTC. Protein sequence: CASSYSSGGIRGYTF.